The clone carrying this T cell receptor beta chain was seen at least ten times. The antigen is undetermined. A TCRbeta library incorporating unique molecular identifiers was prepared. Each CDR3 protein gets one entry after TCRdb re-called the PCR reads with MiXCR. The sample contains a few hundred thousand distinct CDR3 sequences, over 9% of which appear only once. This sample was included in a study of T-cell reconstitution after alpha-beta-depleted transplantation in children. Broader study findings: The study reportedly traced alpha-beta T cells about two months after transplant to several hundred expanded graft clones. At one year after transplant, newly produced T cells mostly accounted for T-cell counts and diversity.

The CDR3 has 14 residues. V was clipped by 4 bases and J by 5 bases; unmatched bases: 6. The germline V gene encodes CDR1 WSHSY and CDR2 SAAADI. The sample here was PBMCs, taken before TCRalphabeta/CD19-depleted stem cell transplant. This clonotype was obtained from a boy younger than two with acute myeloid leukemia, due to receive a stem cell transplant. The chain joins TRBV10-2 to TRBJ2-3; TRBD2 aligns across 7 bases. Written as DNA, the CDR3 is TGCGCCAGCAGTGTGGGAGGGCCCGAAGATACGCAGTATTTT. Translated, it gives CASSVGGPEDTQYF.